This T cell receptor (beta chain) was recorded in a study of cytomegalovirus exposure and HLA in healthy donors. Study-level information: Roughly 85 million unique TCRs from HLA-typed donors were held in an early release of data.

Both 60 Vbeta primers and 13 Jbeta primers went into the PCR. Sequencing was performed with immunoSEQ multiplex PCR; in TCRdb, only in-frame clones are kept and a portion is missing. The sample records around 100,000 clones, over 60% being singletons. The ends were cut back, 1 base at V and 6 bases at J, with 16 bases in the middle. This CDR3 is built from 15 residues. Germline-derived CDR1 and CDR2 are SGHKS and YYEKEE (reference sequence). The study's findings and limits: Some V segments, TRBV6-2 and TRBV6-3 among them, were indistinguishable and were therefore excluded. Across all donors, roughly uniform sequencing depth was an assumption of the presence/absence analyses. There were several of the most significant clusters that appeared linked to common viral pathogens in a later analysis.

Note on this clone: Its target is not known.

The chain links TRBV5-5 to TRBJ1-2; D is undetermined. The sequence was collected from a man aged 60 to 75 in good health and CMV-seropositive. Sequenced sample: PBMCs. CDR3 sequence (DNA): TGTGCCAGCAGCTTGATGGAGGGCTTAGTACATGGCTACACCTTC. It is translated as CASSLMEGLVHGYTF.